Below are 9 T cell receptor beta chains sequenced from a single sample in a study of T cell changes during pregnancy in multiple sclerosis. The assay was immunoSEQ multiplex PCR, and TCRdb's table has in-frame clones only and misses some. The sample shows about 51,000 clones, 85% to 95% of them seen only once. Material: peripheral blood, obtained in the second trimester of pregnancy. The receptors were gathered from a female donor with multiple sclerosis, enrolled in a pregnancy study.

The chain joins TRBV6-1 to TRBJ1-4; 8 nucleotides agree with TRBD1. Germline V CDR1 and CDR2: MNHNS, SASEGT. Losses at the gene ends were 4 bases for V and 8 bases for J; bases not matched to a gene: 9. CDR3 length: 15 residues. The CDR3: CASSVTTGVGEKLFF. DNA of the CDR3: TGTGCCAGCAGTGTGACGACAGGGGTAGGCGAAAAACTGTTTTTT.

The chain joins TRBV28 to TRBJ2-7, with D tentatively TRBD1 (6 bases). The CDR3 totals 14 residues. V dropped 2 bases and J dropped 2 bases, with 10 bases sitting between them. In germline, CDR1 is MDHEN, CDR2 SYDVKM. CDR3 sequence reads: CASSLPGTPYEQYF. The CDR3 region has the DNA TGTGCCAGCAGTTTACCCGGGACACCCTACGAGCAGTACTTC.

This chain links TRBV16 with TRBJ2-7; the D gene is possibly TRBD2 (5 bases). V dropped 1 base and J dropped 2 bases, with 12 bases sitting between them. Germline V gives CDR1 KGHSY, CDR2 FQNENV. CDR3 length: 15 amino acids. The DNA of the CDR3 is TGTGCCAGCAGCCAATTCAAGGGAGTCCCCTACGAGCAGTACTTC. This encodes CASSQFKGVPYEQYF.

CDR3 sequence: CSGKVGPSITNNEQFF. The CDR3 DNA reads as TGCAGCGGGAAGGTGGGGCCATCTATAACGAACAATGAGCAGTTCTTC. This chain joins TRBV29-1 and TRBJ2-1, with D possibly being TRBD1 (5 bases). V shed 7 bases and J shed 5 bases, with 24 bases lying between them. This CDR3 contains 16 residues. Per germline, CDR1 SQVTM and CDR2 ANQGSEA.

This chain uses TRBV27 with TRBJ2-1; 7 positions agree with TRBD1. The CDR3 length is 13 residues. Germline V gene sequence: CDR1 MNHEY, CDR2 SMNVEV (reference sequence). Germline trimming cut 6 bases from V and 9 bases from J; bases unmatched to any gene: 8. CDR3: CASRLTGYTEQFF. CDR3 nucleotide sequence: TGTGCCAGCAGGCTGACAGGGTATACTGAGCAGTTCTTC.

The V call is TRBV5-8, the J call TRBJ2-7, with TRBD2 matching 13 bases. The CDR3 loop spans 16 amino acids. Trimming cost V 4 bases and J 2 bases; bases outside gene matches: 6. Germline CDR1 SGHTS, CDR2 YDEGEE. The CDR3 region is CASSAGLAGVTYEQYF. For the CDR3, the DNA is TGTGCCAGCAGCGCTGGACTAGCGGGAGTCACCTACGAGCAGTACTTC.

The chain carries TRBV5-1 and TRBJ2-5, with D possibly matching TRBD2 (6 bases). The CDR3 contains 14 residues. Germline V lookup: CDR1 SGHRS, CDR2 YFSETQ. Between the trimmed V and J ends, which lost 4 bases and 3 bases, there was a span of 13 bases. CDR3 region: CASSPLTGEETQYF. As DNA, the CDR3 is TGCGCCAGCAGCCCCTTAACGGGGGAAGAGACCCAGTACTTC. The full variable domain, with the rest looked up from reference TRBV5-1 and TRBJ2-5, is KAGVTQTPRYLIKTRGQQVTLSCSPISGHRSVSWYQQTPGQGLQFLFEYFSETQRNKGNFPGRFSGRQFSNSRSEMNVSTLELGDSALYLCASSPLTGEETQYFGPGTRLLVL.

The chain uses TRBV21-1 and TRBJ2-1; the table gives TRBD1 as D, unverified against the DNA. TRBV21-1 is deemed a pseudogene. The CDR3 loop spans 16 amino acids. The CDR3 here is CASSKARGGGYNEQFF. The CDR3 DNA reads as TGTGCCAGCAGCAAAGCGCGAGGGGGTGGATACAATGAGCAGTTCTTC.

The rearrangement joins TRBV5-1 to TRBJ2-1; D possibly corresponds to TRBD2 (6 bases). With 0 bases removed from V and 9 bases from J, the gap between germline ends came to 13 bases. The CDR3 totals 14 residues. From germline, CDR1 is SGHRS and CDR2 YFSETQ. The CDR3 loop is CASSLDGSGGEQFF. CDR3 in DNA: TGCGCCAGCAGCTTGGATGGTAGCGGAGGTGAGCAGTTCTTC.